The 27 T cell receptor beta chains below all came from one sample that was sequenced in a study of T cells in women clearing cervical HPV infection. TCRdb keeps only in-frame clones here, not all; method: immunoSEQ multiplex PCR. The sample has 20,000 to 25,000 clones. Sequencing used blood buffy coat. Receptors originate from a woman aged 18 to 75 with a cervical HPV16 infection that either progressed to CIN3+ or cleared (not recorded which).

Note on this clone: The read terminates 3 residues ahead of where the CDR3 ends, so the germline J gene completes it. This chain uses TRBV6-2 or TRBV6-3 with TRBJ1-2; D is uncertain. Germline lookup yields CDR1 MNHEY and CDR2 SVGEGT. CDR3 size: 12 residues. CDR3: CASSYFAYDYTF. The CDR3 bases that were read are TGTGCCAGCAGTTATTTTGCCTACGAC.

In regard to this clone: One end of the junction fails to match germline, which may point to a read error. The read ends 3 residues early relative to the CDR3; the germline J gene fills the gap. J is TRBJ2-2 and V is TRBV19, with TRBD1 as a possible D gene (6 bases). The CDR3 length is 14 residues. Germline lookup yields CDR1 LNHDA and CDR2 SQIVND (reference sequence). The CDR3 DNA, read in part, is TGTGCCCGTAGTCGGGCACAGGGAACCGGGGAG. Translating it yields CARSRAQGTGE. The full CDR3 reads CARSRAQGTGELFF.

Concerning this clone itself: The read stops 3 residues short of the end of the CDR3; the missing end is completed from the germline J gene. The chain combines TRBV7-2 with TRBJ2-4; 11 nucleotides align to TRBD1. The CDR3 has 15 amino acids. Germline CDR1 is SGHTA and CDR2 is FQGNSA. The chain's CDR3 is CASSSGQGAFYGQYF. CDR3 bases read: TGTGCCAGCAGCTCCGGACAGGGGGCTTTCTATGGT.

With respect to this clone: The CDR3 end lies 3 residues beyond the end of the read and is filled in from the germline J gene. The chain uses TRBV6-4 and TRBJ1-2, with D perhaps matching TRBD1 (5 bases). The CDR3 is 12 amino acids. V lost 4 bases to trimming and J lost 5 bases, with 8 bases between them. The V gene's germline CDR1 is MRHNA and CDR2 SNTAGT. The sequenced part of the CDR3 DNA is TGTGCCAGCAGTGTAAGGGGTTATGGC. Translating gives CASSVRGYG. The entire CDR3 protein reads CASSVRGYGYTF.

Remarks on this clone: The read stops 3 residues short of the end of the CDR3; the missing end is completed from the germline J gene. The gene calls are TRBV6-2 or TRBV6-3 and TRBJ2-5; D not certain. Germline CDR1 is MNHEY and CDR2 is SVGEGT. The length of the CDR3 is 13 residues. CDR3 DNA (partial): TGTGCCAGCAGTCGTACCGGGTCAGATACC. This codes for CASSRTGSDT. The whole CDR3 region reads CASSRTGSDTQYF.

Concerning this clone: The read is 3 residues too short to cover the CDR3 end, so that end is filled in from the germline J gene. The chain employs TRBV5-1 and TRBJ2-3, with D possibly being TRBD2 (6 bases). Germline CDR1 reads SGHRS; CDR2 reads YFSETQ. The CDR3 has 18 amino acids. CDR3 DNA (partial): TGCGCCAGCAGCTTTAGGGGCCCCGGGGGTCGAGTTGGAGAGACG. Encoded protein: CASSFRGPGGRVGET. Given in full, the CDR3 is CASSFRGPGGRVGETQYF. The entire variable domain, with the rest obtained from reference TRBV5-1 and TRBJ2-3, is as follows: KAGVTQTPRYLIKTRGQQVTLSCSPISGHRSVSWYQQTPGQGLQFLFEYFSETQRNKGNFPGRFSGRQFSNSRSEMNVSTLELGDSALYLCASSFRGPGGRVGETQYFGPGTRLTVL.

A word on this clone: The CDR3 goes on 3 residues after the read ends, and that part is filled in from the germline J gene. This chain connects TRBV20-1 to TRBJ2-7; TRBD1 might be the D (5 bases). The germline gives CDR1 DFQATT, CDR2 SNEGSKA (reference sequence). The V and J ends lost 0 bases and 4 bases respectively, with 13 bases between them. This CDR3 is built from 14 residues. Incomplete CDR3 DNA: TGCAGTGCTAGAGATCGAAAGGGGTTATACGAG. Encoded protein: CSARDRKGLYE. The whole CDR3 protein reads CSARDRKGLYEQYF.

Note on this clone: Read sequence stops 3 residues before the CDR3 end, and the germline J gene provides the missing end. This sequence joins TRBV2 and TRBJ2-5, with unresolved D. The CDR3 totals 13 residues. CDR1 and CDR2 from the germline V gene are SNHLY and FYNNEI. The V end was cut by 3 bases, the J end by 4 bases, with 9 bases between. The part of the CDR3 DNA that was read is TGTGCCAGCAGTGATGGTACATCAGAGACC. This codes for CASSDGTSET. The whole CDR3 reads CASSDGTSETQYF.

Of note for this clone: The read finishes 3 residues shy of the CDR3 end, and the germline J gene is used to complete it. This chain uses TRBV19 with TRBJ2-4; tentatively, D is TRBD1 (6 bases). The CDR3 has 14 amino acids. Germline CDR1 LNHDA, CDR2 SQIVND (reference sequence). CDR3 sequence: CASSIKQGPYGQYF. Partial CDR3 DNA: TGTGCCAGTAGTATAAAACAGGGACCCTATGGT. Based on the CDR3 plus reference TRBV19 and TRBJ2-4, the full variable domain is DGGITQSPKYLFRKEGQNVTLSCEQNLNHDAMYWYRQDPGQGLRLIYYSQIVNDFQKGDIAEGYSVSREKKESFPLTVTSAQKNPTAFYLCASSIKQGPYGQYFGAGTRLSVL.

To note about this clone: The sequenced fragment ends 3 residues before the CDR3 boundary, so the rest is inferred from the germline J gene. The chain links TRBV6-1 to TRBJ1-1, with 9 bases aligning to TRBD1. The CDR3 length is 17 residues. CDR1 and CDR2 (germline): MNHNS, SASEGT. With 1 base clipped from V and 2 bases from J, the junction kept 8 bases outside the gene matches. The CDR3 sequence is CASSEVGTGRINTEAFF. The CDR3 DNA, read in part, is TGTGCCAGCAGTGAAGTGGGGACAGGGCGGATAAACACTGAA.

Concerning this clone itself: The CDR3 end falls 3 residues outside the read, so it is completed with the germline J gene. The V call is TRBV12-5, the J call TRBJ2-2; 9 bases agree with TRBD2. This CDR3 spans 16 amino acids. V gave up 7 bases and J gave up 5 bases; unmatched junction bases: 11. Germline V gene sequence: CDR1 LGHNT, CDR2 FRNRAP. Partial CDR3 DNA: TGTGCTAGTGCCCTGCCGGGGACTAGCTTGACCGGGGAG. It encodes CASALPGTSLTGE. In full, the CDR3 is CASALPGTSLTGELFF.

A remark on this clone: The read terminates 3 residues before the CDR3 end, so the remaining end is supplied by the germline J gene. The rearrangement joins TRBV7-9 to TRBJ2-3; weak D call: TRBD2 (6 bases). Germline-derived CDR1 and CDR2 are SEHNR and FQNEAQ (reference sequence). The length of the CDR3 is 15 residues. This chain's CDR3 is CASRPPISGRETQYF. CDR3 DNA, as far as it was read: TGTGCCAGCAGACCACCAATTAGCGGTCGGGAGACG. Looking up the rest from reference TRBV7-9 and TRBJ2-3 gives the full variable domain: DTGVSQNPRHKITKRGQNVTFRCDPISEHNRLYWYRQTLGQGPEFLTYFQNEAQLEKSRLLSDRFSAERPKGSFSTLEIQRTEQGDSAMYLCASRPPISGRETQYFGPGTRLTVL.

Points on this clone: The DNA ends 3 residues before the CDR3 does, and the rest of the CDR3 is filled in from the germline J gene. The V gene is TRBV18, the J gene TRBJ1-2, with D unclear. The CDR3 covers 16 residues. Per the germline V gene, CDR1 is KGHSH and CDR2 is LQKENI. The CDR3 is CASSPWVIAGEDTYTF. The DNA read from the CDR3 is TGTGCCAGCTCACCTTGGGTAATTGCGGGAGAAGATACC.

A note on this clone: From the germline J gene comes the end of the CDR3, since the read stops 3 residues before it. This chain uses TRBV2 with TRBJ2-2; TRBD1 aligns across 7 bases. Germline V gene lookup returns CDR1 SNHLY and CDR2 FYNNEI. The V gene end was trimmed by 7 bases and the J gene end by 4 bases; junction bases not matched to a gene: 6. This CDR3 has 14 residues. CDR3 DNA, as far as it was read: TGTGCCAGCAAAGAGACAGGGCTCACCGGGGAG. Protein: CASKETGLTGE. The full-length CDR3 reads as CASKETGLTGELFF.

About this clone itself: Its ends do not fully match the called genes, so a read error is possible. Read data end 3 residues before the CDR3 end; the end is taken from the germline J gene. This chain connects TRBV15 to TRBJ1-2; D unresolved. Germline CDR1 reads LNHNV; CDR2 reads YYDKDF (reference sequence). The CDR3 extends over 14 amino acids. The CDR3 bases that were read are TGTGCCACCAGCGGAGATCTGGCAAACTATGGC. It translates to CATSGDLANYG. The whole CDR3 protein is CATSGDLANYGYTF.

The chain's CDR3 is CASRGTSGSNEQFF. CDR3 bases read: TGTGCCAGCAGGGGGACTAGCGGGAGTAATGAG. V and J are TRBV2 and TRBJ2-1; 14 positions match TRBD2. The read halts 3 residues ahead of the CDR3 end, with the missing end drawn from the germline J gene. The CDR3 totals 14 residues. With V trimmed by 6 bases and J by 7 bases, 2 bases remained unmatched. From germline, CDR1 is SNHLY and CDR2 FYNNEI.

A word on this clone: The read is 3 residues too short to cover the CDR3 end, so that end is filled in from the germline J gene. The chain recombines TRBV11-2 with TRBJ2-7, with D hard to call. V dropped 5 bases and J dropped 6 bases, with 8 bases sitting between them. The CDR3 spans 11 residues. Germline CDR1 SGHAT, CDR2 FQNNGV. CDR3 amino acids: CASSLLSEQYF. Partial CDR3 DNA: TGTGCCAGCAGCCTACTGAGCGAG. Full variable domain (missing parts from reference TRBV11-2 and TRBJ2-7): EAGVAQSPRYKIIEKRQSVAFWCNPISGHATLYWYQQILGQGPKLLIQFQNNGVVDDSQLPKDRFSAERLKGVDSTLKIQPAKLEDSAVYLCASSLLSEQYFGPGTRLTVT.

On this clone: The read gets to within 3 residues of the CDR3 end, and the germline J gene fills in the rest. This chain links TRBV20-1 with TRBJ1-2; 7 bases are a match to TRBD1. CDR1 is DFQATT and CDR2 is SNEGSKA in the germline V gene (reference sequence). The CDR3 loop spans 14 amino acids. V shed 4 bases and J 3 bases; nucleotides not matched to a gene: 8. CDR3 amino acids: CSAKIQGRDYGYTF. The CDR3 DNA, read in part, is TGCAGTGCTAAAATACAGGGGAGGGACTATGGC.

As concerns this clone: The missing CDR3 end, 3 residues past where the read stops, is filled in from the germline J gene. J is TRBJ2-7 and V is TRBV5-1, with no clear D. The V gene's germline CDR1 is SGHRS and CDR2 YFSETQ. The ends were cut back, 0 bases at V and 3 bases at J, with 7 bases in the middle. The CDR3 covers 13 residues. This CDR3 reads CASSLASGYEQYF. CDR3 DNA (partial): TGCGCCAGCAGCTTGGCGTCCGGCTACGAG.

In the case of this clone: The read ends 3 residues shy of where the CDR3 ends; the end is completed using the germline J gene. The chain uses TRBV18 and TRBJ1-4; maybe TRBD1 (5 bases). The length of the CDR3 is 16 residues. Germline V gives CDR1 KGHSH, CDR2 LQKENI. V was clipped by 3 bases and J by 0 bases, with 11 bases between them. The sequenced CDR3 bases are TGTGCCAGCTCACCCCGACAGCTTGCAACTAATGAAAAA. This gives the protein CASSPRQLATNEK. The full CDR3 reads CASSPRQLATNEKLFF.

Comment on this clone: Read coverage stops 3 residues before the CDR3 terminus; the germline J gene supplies the remainder. The V and J genes are TRBV20-1 and TRBJ2-3, with D unresolved. This CDR3 has 16 amino acids. Germline-derived CDR1 and CDR2 are DFQATT and SNEGSKA (reference sequence). V gave up 0 bases and J gave up 0 bases, with 13 bases separating them. This chain's CDR3 is CSARDSWIASTDTQYF. Partial CDR3 DNA: TGCAGTGCTAGAGATTCTTGGATAGCTAGCACAGATACG.

A word on this clone: The read falls 3 residues short of the CDR3 end, and the missing part is taken from the germline J gene. V gene TRBV30 combines with J gene TRBJ1-1; no reliable D call. Germline CDR1 is GTSNPN and CDR2 is SVGIG (reference sequence). The CDR3 length is 13 residues. Trimming pared 5 bases from V and 3 bases from J, leaving 13 bases between. CDR3 in amino acids: CAWAGGSDTEAFF. The CDR3 DNA, read in part, is TGTGCCTGGGCGGGAGGGTCAGACACTGAA.

This clone is identified as medium-sized from frequency. The read terminates 3 residues ahead of where the CDR3 ends, so the germline J gene completes it. V gene TRBV6-1 combines with J gene TRBJ2-3; TRBD1 agrees at 8 bases. The V gene end was trimmed by 2 bases and the J gene end by 0 bases; junction bases not matched to a gene: 10. The germline CDR1 and CDR2 sequences are MNHNS and SASEGT. This CDR3 region has 18 residues. Partial CDR3 DNA: TGTGCCAGCAGTGAAACCCCACAGGGGGGCGTTAGCACAGATACG. This gives the protein CASSETPQGGVSTDT. The entire CDR3 sequence reads CASSETPQGGVSTDTQYF.

Concerning this clone: The read stops 3 residues short of the end of the CDR3; the missing end is completed from the germline J gene. The chain is built from TRBV30 and TRBJ2-6; unclear D gene. There are 14 residues in the CDR3. Looked up from germline, CDR1 is GTSNPN and CDR2 is SVGIG (reference sequence). V lost 4 bases and J lost 1, with 8 bases in between. The CDR3 protein is CAWTPSSGANVLTF. The sequenced part of the CDR3 DNA is TGTGCCTGGACCCCCAGTTCTGGGGCCAACGTC.

Details on this clone: The read is 3 residues too short to cover the CDR3 end, so that end is filled in from the germline J gene. This chain joins TRBV29-1 and TRBJ2-3; possible D gene TRBD2, 6 bases. The CDR3 runs to 13 residues. Germline V gene data show CDR1 as SQVTM and CDR2 as ANQGSEA. Incomplete CDR3 DNA: TGCAGCGTTGCAACTAGCACCCAGGAGACG. Its translation is CSVATSTQET. The whole CDR3 protein is CSVATSTQETQYF.

To note about this clone: The CDR3 extends 3 residues past the end of the read, so its final part is completed from the germline J gene. The chain recombines TRBV7-2 with TRBJ1-1; TRBD1 might be the D (6 bases). This CDR3 comprises 15 residues. CDR1 SGHTA and CDR2 FQGNSA come from the germline V gene. CDR3 DNA, as far as it was read: TGTGCCAGCAGTTCCCCTGACAGGTCTCTATCCGAG. Amino acid sequence: CASSSPDRSLSE. The whole CDR3 reads CASSSPDRSLSEAFF.

Points on this clone: The read ends 3 residues early relative to the CDR3; the germline J gene fills the gap. The chain carries TRBV2 and TRBJ2-2, with 11 bases lining up with TRBD1. This CDR3 is 17 amino acids long. V shed 6 bases and J 1 base; nucleotides not matched to a gene: 7. Germline V CDR1 and CDR2: SNHLY, FYNNEI. The CDR3 sequence: CASSRTGGNLNTGELFF. Incomplete CDR3 DNA: TGTGCCAGCAGCCGGACAGGGGGCAACCTGAACACCGGGGAG.